Only a few counts were recorded for the clone carrying this T cell receptor beta chain. Its target is unknown. This record comes from a study of CD8 T cells in ankylosing spondylitis. Using its own MiXCR run on the 5' RACE reads, TCRdb lists one record per CDR3 protein. The sample includes a few hundred thousand distinct CDR3 sequences, 20% to 25% seen only once; the top ten take roughly a sixth. General observations from the study: Seemingly characteristic of ankylosing spondylitis blood was a TCR beta motif consisting of roughly 8 highly homologous variants.

The sequence derives from a male donor with ankylosing spondylitis. Sequencing was performed on blood, either unsorted or a sorted T cell fraction (not recorded which).

The CDR3 reads CSARVGRRKDGELFF. CDR3 DNA sequence: TGCAGTGCTAGAGTCGGGAGGAGGAAAGACGGGGAGCTGTTTTTT. V and J are TRBV20-1 and TRBJ2-2; 7 bases fit TRBD2. The CDR3 extends over 15 amino acids. The V gene's germline CDR1 is DFQATT and CDR2 SNEGSKA (reference sequence). The ends lost 1 base at V and 7 bases at J; junction bases unmatched: 9.